These T cell receptor beta chains were read from a single sample in a study of blood T cell repertoires in COVID-19. Sequenced by immunoSEQ multiplex PCR; TCRdb stores in-frame clones only, minus some. In the table there are a few hundred thousand clones, about 87% of which are singletons. Sequenced input: PBMCs or T cells enriched from blood (not recorded which). Every receptor here comes from a man under 40 who had recovered from COVID-19. CDR3s include the opening cysteine and the closing phenylalanine or tryptophan. A D gene is named only where the DNA matches it firmly. Some rows mark clone size as missing; the rest say once, few, many or name a class of expanded clone.

size: few; D: NA; J: TRBJ1-2; V: TRBV11-2; CDR3: CASSLEPGNGYTF; DNA: TGTGCCAGCAGCTTAGAACCGGGAAACGGCTACACCTTC
size: NA; D: NA; J: TRBJ1-4; V: TRBV6-5; CDR3: CASTDSGEKLFF; DNA: TGTGCCAGTACGGATAGCGGTGAAAAACTGTTTTTT
size: once; D: TRBD1; J: TRBJ2-2; V: TRBV11-2; CDR3: CASRVDRAAGELFF; DNA: TGTGCCAGCAGGGTGGACAGGGCAGCCGGGGAGCTGTTTTTT
size: NA; D: NA; J: TRBJ2-4; V: TRBV11-2; CDR3: CASSSGGLGMAKNIQYF; DNA: TGTGCCAGCAGCTCCGGGGGGCTGGGGATGGCCAAAAACATTCAGTACTTC
size: NA; D: TRBD1; J: TRBJ1-4; V: TRBV7-2; CDR3: CASSQTGPNEKLFF; DNA: TGTGCCAGCAGTCAGACAGGGCCTAATGAAAAACTGTTTTTT
size: few; D: NA; J: TRBJ1-1; V: TRBV19; CDR3: CASSTLLEAFF; DNA: TGTGCCAGTAGTACCCTCCTTGAAGCTTTCTTT
size: many; D: NA; J: TRBJ1-4; V: TRBV30; CDR3: CAWKEAAVNEKLFF; DNA: TGTGCCTGGAAGGAGGCAGCGGTTAATGAAAAACTGTTTTTT
size: NA; D: TRBD2; J: TRBJ2-7; V: TRBV7-8; CDR3: CASSGGGTSSWSYEQYF; DNA: TGTGCCAGCAGCGGAGGGGGGACTAGCTCTTGGAGCTACGAGCAGTACTTC
size: NA; D: NA; J: TRBJ2-5; V: TRBV14; CDR3: CASSQAFSTSQYF; DNA: TGTGCCAGCAGCCAAGCTTTTAGCACGTCCCAGTACTTC
size: once; D: NA; J: TRBJ1-2; V: TRBV28; CDR3: CASRYTYGYTF; DNA: TGTGCCAGCAGATATACATATGGCTACACCTTC
size: NA; D: NA; J: TRBJ1-6; V: TRBV12-3/TRBV12-4; CDR3: CASRFYSSPLHF; DNA: TGTGCCAGCAGATTCTATAGTTCACCCCTCCACTTT
size: NA; D: TRBD1; J: TRBJ1-2; V: TRBV5-1; CDR3: CASSFTGGTYGYTF; DNA: TGCGCCAGCAGCTTCACAGGGGGCACCTATGGCTACACCTTC
size: NA; D: NA; J: TRBJ2-3; V: TRBV29-1; CDR3: CSVEDPRGGASDTQYF; DNA: TGCAGCGTTGAAGATCCTAGGGGGGGCGCGTCAGATACGCAGTATTTT
size: NA; D: TRBD1; J: TRBJ1-4; V: TRBV5-1; CDR3: CASSWTGANEKLFF; DNA: TGCGCCAGCAGCTGGACAGGGGCGAATGAAAAACTGTTTTTT